This entry lists 13 T cell receptor beta chains sequenced from one sample in a study of spatial heterogeneity in lung cancer. TCRdb reprocessed the 5' RACE reads with MiXCR, giving one entry per CDR3 protein. The table lists more than 9,500 distinct CDR3 sequences, approximately 15% of them singletons. As to time point: sample taken at primary tumor resection. In each case, whole RNA from tumor, nontumor lung or frozen PBMC was sequenced unsorted. The sample consisted of PBMCs, taken at surgery. The source is a male donor with early-stage non-small cell lung cancer.

The chain is built from TRBV7-6 and TRBJ1-1, with a tentative D call TRBD1 (6 bases). The CDR3 consists of 15 residues. V gave up 5 bases and J gave up 1 base, with 14 bases separating them. Looked up from germline, CDR1 is SGHVS and CDR2 is FNYEAQ. Written as DNA, the CDR3 is TGTGCCAGCAGCCTCCGGATAGGGGGGAACACTGAAGCTTTCTTT. This translates into CASSLRIGGNTEAFF.

Only a few counts were recorded for this clonotype. This chain connects TRBV11-2 to TRBJ2-1, with 8 bases that match TRBD2. The V segment lost 3 bases and the J segment 2 bases; nucleotides outside the gene matches: 3. The CDR3 contains 15 residues. Per the germline V gene, CDR1 is SGHAT and CDR2 is FQNNGV. CDR3 coding DNA: TGTGCCAGCAGCTTTAGCGGGACGACCTACAATGAGCAGTTCTTC. Residues: CASSFSGTTYNEQFF.

The rearrangement uses TRBV6-5 and TRBJ1-5; D is possibly TRBD1 (5 bases). The CDR3 length is 13 residues. CDR1 and CDR2 from the germline V gene are MNHEY and SVGAGI. V lost 6 bases to trimming and J lost 2 bases, with 8 bases between them. CDR3 in amino acids: CASSQTGNQPQHF. In nucleotides, the CDR3 is TGTGCCAGCAGCCAGACAGGCAATCAGCCCCAGCATTTT.

This clonotype was counted ten times or more. The V gene is TRBV7-9, the J gene TRBJ2-1, with D uncertain. The CDR3 has 12 amino acids. V lost 7 bases to trimming and J lost 11 bases, with 15 bases between them. Germline-derived CDR1 and CDR2 are SEHNR and FQNEAQ (reference sequence). The CDR3 DNA is TGTGCCAGCACCCCTGAGGCCCCCCAGCAGTTCTTC. This encodes CASTPEAPQQFF.

This sequence joins TRBV5-8 and TRBJ2-7, with TRBD2 identical over 10 bases. J lost 2 bases, V lost 0 bases, and 2 bases had no gene match. The germline CDR1 and CDR2 sequences are SGHTS and YDEGEE. The CDR3 loop spans 15 amino acids. The chain's CDR3 is CASSLGTSGAYEQYF. The CDR3 DNA follows: TGTGCCAGCAGCTTGGGGACTAGCGGAGCCTACGAGCAGTACTTC.

Notes on this clonotype: Given a much more abundant clone one base away, this may be a read error. The chain joins TRBV20-1 to TRBJ2-2; 7 bases match TRBD2. The germline V gene has CDR1 DFQATT and CDR2 SNEGSKA (reference sequence). The length of the CDR3 is 13 residues. The CDR3: CSATWGESGEPFF. The CDR3 DNA reads TGCAGTGCTACCTGGGGGGAGAGCGGGGAGCCGTTTTTT.

V usage is TRBV7-2 and J usage is TRBJ2-1; 11 bases are shared with TRBD2. V shed 2 bases, J shed 10 bases, and the junction held 7 bases outside the gene matches. Per the germline V gene, CDR1 is SGHTA and CDR2 is FQGNSA. The CDR3 has 15 residues. CDR3 bases: TGTGCCAGCAGCTTATCGGGGACTAGCGGTTACGAGCAGTTCTTC. Translation: CASSLSGTSGYEQFF. Variable domain in full (rest from reference TRBV7-2 and TRBJ2-1): GAGVSQSPSNKVTEKGKDVELRCDPISGHTALYWYRQSLGQGLEFLIYFQGNSAPDKSGLPSDRFSAERTGGSVSTLTIQRTQQEDSAVYLCASSLSGTSGYEQFFGPGTRLTVL.

As concerns this clonotype: A much bigger clone sits one base away, suggesting this may be a read error. This sequence joins TRBV6-1 and TRBJ1-5; D remains unclear. V gave up 4 bases and J gave up 4 bases, with 8 bases separating them. CDR1 is MNHNS and CDR2 is SASEGT in the germline V gene. The CDR3 totals 13 residues. The CDR3 DNA is TGTGCCAGCAGTGCGGCAGAAAATCAGCCCCAGCATTTT. Its translation: CASSAAENQPQHF.

By share of the sample, this clonotype is medium-sized (0.01 to 0.1%). The chain links TRBV27 to TRBJ2-7, with 7 bases that match TRBD2. Losses at the gene ends were 2 bases for V and 0 bases for J; bases not matched to a gene: 7. The CDR3 has 16 amino acids. CDR1 is MNHEY, CDR2 SMNVEV, per germline (reference sequence). The chain's CDR3 is CASSLSPSGSSYEQYF. For the CDR3, the DNA is TGTGCCAGCAGTTTAAGCCCTAGCGGAAGCTCCTACGAGCAGTACTTC.

The chain couples TRBV3-1 to TRBJ2-6; a weak D match, TRBD2 (5 bases). In germline, CDR1 is LGHDT, CDR2 YNNKEL (reference sequence). V lost 2 bases to trimming and J lost 0 bases, with 17 bases between them. This CDR3 is built from 19 residues. The CDR3 spells CASSQRRTSIGSGANVLTF. The CDR3 region has the DNA TGTGCCAGCAGCCAACGGAGGACGAGCATAGGCTCTGGGGCCAACGTCCTGACTTTC. The full variable domain, rest sourced from reference TRBV3-1 and TRBJ2-6, is DTAVSQTPKYLVTQMGNDKSIKCEQNLGHDTMYWYKQDSKKFLKIMFSYNNKELIINETVPNRFSPKSPDKAHLNLHINSLELGDSAVYFCASSQRRTSIGSGANVLTFGAGSRLTVL.

This clonotype has just a few counts. A junction boundary mismatches the germline segment, possibly from a read error. The chain couples TRBV7-7 to TRBJ2-5, with 7 bases fitting TRBD1. The CDR3 is 15 residues long. Per the germline V gene, CDR1 is SSHAT and CDR2 is FNYEAQ (reference sequence). The CDR3 nucleotides are TGTGCTAGCAGCTCCGGGGCGACAGGGTACGAGACCCAGTACTTC. Protein: CASSSGATGYETQYF.

The table lists this clonotype with many counts. The V and J genes are TRBV5-5 and TRBJ2-1; D is unresolved. Trimming stripped 5 bases from V and 4 bases from J, with 13 bases between. CDR1 and CDR2 from the germline V gene are SGHKS and YYEKEE (reference sequence). The CDR3 consists of 14 residues. In nucleotides, the CDR3 is TGTGCCAGCAGTGGTGGAACCCCTTACAATGAGCAGTTCTTC. This codes for CASSGGTPYNEQFF.

In its sample, this clonotype was seen a few times. The chain employs TRBV7-9 and TRBJ1-1; maybe TRBD1 (5 bases). The germline gives CDR1 SEHNR, CDR2 FQNEAQ (reference sequence). The CDR3 runs to 15 residues. V was trimmed by 8 bases and J by 5 bases, leaving 21 bases between them. This CDR3 reads CASVGIGAGWTEAFF. DNA for the CDR3: TGTGCCAGCGTCGGAATTGGGGCAGGGTGGACTGAAGCTTTCTTT. Full variable domain (remainder filled in from reference TRBV7-9 and TRBJ1-1): DTGVSQNPRHKITKRGQNVTFRCDPISEHNRLYWYRQTLGQGPEFLTYFQNEAQLEKSRLLSDRFSAERPKGSFSTLEIQRTEQGDSAMYLCASVGIGAGWTEAFFGQGTRLTVV.